The 23 T cell receptor beta chains presented below share a single source sample, sequenced in a study of T cells in Graves' hyperthyroidism and ophthalmopathy. RNA transcripts yielded amplified TCR beta CDR3 regions. A first-round RT-PCR of the TCR CDR3 used the HTBI primer set. From the multiplex PCR reads, TCRdb called clonotypes with MiXCR, one entry per CDR3 protein. The sample has nearly 600,000 distinct CDR3 sequences, around 14% seen once; the top ten hold roughly 7%. Material: blood. These receptors were collected from a woman aged 18-35 years with Graves' ophthalmopathy.

This clonotype was recorded a few times. A much more abundant neighbour one base away suggests this may be a read error. The rearrangement links TRBV6-1 to TRBJ1-2; D remains unclear. Germline values: CDR1 MNHNS, CDR2 SASEGT. Deletions cut 1 base from V and 7 bases from J, with 16 bases between. This CDR3 comprises 15 residues. CDR3 residues: CASSEVVGRRTGYTF. CDR3 DNA sequence: TGTGCCAGCAGTGAAGTGGTTGGACGACGGACTGGCTACACCTTC.

This clonotype was seen many times. This rearrangement joins TRBV7-9 to TRBJ2-7; perhaps TRBD2 as D (5 bases). V was cut by 5 bases and J by 6 bases, with 20 bases left in between. There are 15 residues in the CDR3. Per germline, CDR1 SEHNR and CDR2 FQNEAQ (reference sequence). The CDR3 DNA sequence: TGTGCCAGCAGCGGACTGACCCGGGGTTTCGGCGAGCAGTACTTC. Translated, it gives CASSGLTRGFGEQYF. Variable domain in full (rest from reference TRBV7-9 and TRBJ2-7): DTGVSQNPRHKITKRGQNVTFRCDPISEHNRLYWYRQTLGQGPEFLTYFQNEAQLEKSRLLSDRFSAERPKGSFSTLEIQRTEQGDSAMYLCASSGLTRGFGEQYFGPGTRLTVT.

This clonotype has ten or more counts. V usage is TRBV7-2 and J usage is TRBJ2-2; D possibly corresponds to TRBD1 (6 bases). The germline V and J ends were trimmed by 0 bases and 2 bases, with 10 bases remaining between them. The CDR3 has 16 residues. Germline CDR1 is SGHTA and CDR2 is FQGNSA. CDR3 amino acids: CASSLAGRGNTGELFF. The CDR3 DNA reads as TGTGCCAGCAGCTTAGCGGGCAGGGGAAACACCGGGGAGCTGTTTTTT.

This chain uses TRBV4-3 with TRBJ2-1, with 7 bases lining up with TRBD1. This CDR3 comprises 13 residues. The germline CDR1 and CDR2 sequences are LGHNA and YSLEER. The junction had 1 base not matched to a gene; V was cut back by 1 base and J by 7 bases. The CDR3 DNA sequence: TGCGCCAGCAGCCAAGTACAGGGGAATGAGCAGTTCTTC. Translation gives CASSQVQGNEQFF.

This clonotype was seen a handful of times. This chain joins TRBV20-1 and TRBJ1-1; D is ambiguous. Between the trimmed V and J ends, which lost 4 bases and 3 bases, there was a span of 6 bases. The germline V gene encodes CDR1 DFQATT and CDR2 SNEGSKA (reference sequence). The CDR3 length is 11 residues. The CDR3 DNA reads as TGCAGTGCTATCGTCCACACTGAAGCTTTCTTT. It is translated as CSAIVHTEAFF.

The gene calls are TRBV20-1 and TRBJ1-5; D not certain. Trimming took off 1 base at V and 0 bases at J, with 10 bases between the two ends. Per the germline V gene, CDR1 is DFQATT and CDR2 is SNEGSKA (reference sequence). This CDR3 contains 15 residues. CDR3 protein: CSARGLGNSNQPQHF. Written as DNA, the CDR3 is TGCAGTGCTAGAGGTCTGGGGAATAGCAATCAGCCCCAGCATTTT.

This clonotype was seen repeatedly, ten times or more. The genes are TRBV7-2 and TRBJ2-5; weak D call: TRBD2 (6 bases). The CDR3 is 15 residues long. The ends were cut back, 5 bases at V and 1 base at J, with 14 bases in the middle. Germline assignment: CDR1 SGHTA and CDR2 FQGNSA. This CDR3 reads CASSLSRDSQETQYF. CDR3 in DNA: TGTGCCAGCAGCCTATCCCGGGACTCCCAAGAGACCCAGTACTTC.

This clonotype occurred a few times. This chain joins TRBV28 and TRBJ1-4, with unresolved D. Between the trimmed V and J ends, which lost 10 bases and 3 bases, there was a span of 12 bases. The CDR3 is made up of 13 amino acids. CDR1 and CDR2 from the germline V gene are MDHEN and SYDVKM. The CDR3 here is CATTVGSNEKLFF. In DNA form, the CDR3 reads TGTGCCACCACGGTGGGTTCTAATGAAAAACTGTTTTTT.

The V call is TRBV6-2 or TRBV6-3, the J call TRBJ2-5, with 8 nucleotides matching TRBD1. With 2 bases clipped from V and 4 bases from J, the junction kept 3 bases outside the gene matches. This CDR3 is 14 amino acids long. The germline CDR1 and CDR2 sequences are MNHEY and SVGEGT. The CDR3 region is CASSYEDRAETQYF. DNA of the CDR3: TGTGCCAGCAGTTACGAGGACAGGGCAGAGACCCAGTACTTC.

The chain has TRBV13 and TRBJ2-1; 16 bases line up with TRBD2. Looked up from germline, CDR1 is PRHDT and CDR2 is FYEKMQ (reference sequence). The CDR3 is made up of 18 amino acids. V trimming: 1 base; J trimming: 6 bases; junction bases outside the gene matches: 6. The CDR3 sequence: CASSLAGGLAGGRNEQFF. In nucleotides, the CDR3 is TGTGCCAGCAGCTTAGCAGGGGGACTAGCGGGAGGGCGCAATGAGCAGTTCTTC.

For this clonotype: A much larger clone differs by one base, so this may be a read error. The chain joins TRBV27 to TRBJ2-7, with D uncertain. The germline gives CDR1 MNHEY, CDR2 SMNVEV (reference sequence). The CDR3 consists of 12 residues. CDR3 in DNA: TGTGCCAGCAGTCCGCTCCTAGGCGAGCAGTGCTTC. It translates to CASSPLLGEQCF.

This clonotype occurred many times. The CDR3 DNA reads TGTGCCAGCAGCTCCTACGGGACAACTAACTATGGCTACACCTTC. Its translation: CASSSYGTTNYGYTF. The genes are TRBV7-2 and TRBJ1-2; maybe TRBD1 (6 bases). The CDR3 contains 15 residues. V was shortened by 4 bases and J by 0 bases, with 12 bases between the two germline ends. Germline CDR1 and CDR2: SGHTA and FQGNSA.

This clonotype was counted ten times or more. This chain connects TRBV28 to TRBJ1-2; D unresolved. Trimming left V 2 bases short and J 2 bases short, with 9 bases between. The germline V gene encodes CDR1 MDHEN and CDR2 SYDVKM. The CDR3 extends over 14 amino acids. The CDR3, as DNA: TGTGCCAGCAGTTTAGCGGGAGTAAACTATGGCTACACCTTC. Its protein is CASSLAGVNYGYTF.

This clonotype has only a few counts. A junction end diverges from the germline sequence, so it may reflect a read error. V is TRBV20-1 and J is TRBJ1-5; weak D call: TRBD1 (5 bases). CDR1 is DFQATT and CDR2 is SNEGSKA in the germline V gene (reference sequence). The CDR3 is made up of 15 amino acids. The CDR3 sequence is CSARDWGLSNQLQHF. CDR3 bases: TGCAGTGCTAGAGATTGGGGACTTAGCAATCAGCTCCAGCATTTT.

By frequency in the sample, this clonotype is medium-sized (0.01 to 0.1%). The V and J genes are TRBV2 and TRBJ1-5; D may be TRBD1 (6 bases). The CDR3 is 14 amino acids. The V gene lost 6 bases and the J gene lost 1 base, with 10 bases spanning the gap. The germline CDR1 and CDR2 sequences are SNHLY and FYNNEI. CDR3 region: CASSSQGSNQPQHF. For the CDR3, the DNA is TGTGCCAGCAGCTCACAGGGAAGCAATCAGCCCCAGCATTTT.

This clonotype was counted at least ten times. The chain has TRBV7-8 and TRBJ1-5; maybe TRBD1 (5 bases). Germline V gives CDR1 SGHVS, CDR2 FQNEAQ. The CDR3 spans 17 residues. Deletions cut 4 bases from V and 1 base from J, with 17 bases between. The CDR3 protein is CASSSNAWGGSNQPQHF. Written as DNA, the CDR3 is TGTGCCAGCAGCTCCAACGCTTGGGGGGGAAGCAATCAGCCCCAGCATTTT.

Comment on this clonotype: This clone may be a read error of a much larger clone one base away. This chain uses TRBV20-1 with TRBJ1-1, with D hard to call. The CDR3 runs 12 residues. Germline loops: CDR1 DFQATT, CDR2 SNEGSKA (reference sequence). V dropped 1 base and J dropped 10 bases, with 13 bases sitting between them. CDR3: CSARGPQIGAFF. Here the CDR3 DNA reads TGCAGTGCTAGAGGTCCCCAAATCGGAGCTTTCTTT.

The chain has TRBV24-1 and TRBJ2-2; TRBD2 is a possible D gene (7 bases). Per the germline V gene, CDR1 is KGHDR and CDR2 is SFDVKD. V was pared by 1 base and J by 2 bases, with 13 bases between. This CDR3 comprises 17 residues. CDR3 in amino acids: CATSDFGAGQNTGELFF. In DNA form, the CDR3 reads TGTGCCACCAGTGATTTCGGAGCGGGACAAAACACCGGGGAGCTGTTTTTT.

This clonotype was detected many times. This chain joins TRBV28 and TRBJ2-3; 7 bases fit TRBD1. V gave up 5 bases and J gave up 3 bases; unmatched junction bases: 11. The germline V gene encodes CDR1 MDHEN and CDR2 SYDVKM. The CDR3 covers 16 residues. The CDR3 nucleotides read TGTGCCAGCAGTGAGGCAGGGGGAAAGGTTACAGATACGCAGTATTTT. Amino acid sequence: CASSEAGGKVTDTQYF. Looking up the rest from reference TRBV28 and TRBJ2-3 gives the full variable domain: DVKVTQSSRYLVKRTGEKVFLECVQDMDHENMFWYRQDPGLGLRLIYFSYDVKMKEKGDIPEGYSVSREKKERFSLILESASTNQTSMYLCASSEAGGKVTDTQYFGPGTRLTVL.

This clonotype showed up just a few times. CDR3 in DNA: TGCAGTGCTAGAGACAGGACAGGGGATAACTTCTCCTACAATGAGCAGTTCTTC. It yields the protein CSARDRTGDNFSYNEQFF. The chain has TRBV20-1 and TRBJ2-1; the match to TRBD1 covers 9 bases. This CDR3 has 18 amino acids. With 0 bases clipped from V and 0 bases from J, the junction kept 9 bases outside the gene matches. CDR1 and CDR2 from the germline V gene are DFQATT and SNEGSKA (reference sequence).

There are many counts of this clonotype. This CDR3 is CASSLLTDTGELFF. The CDR3 nucleotides read TGTGCCAGCAGTTTATTGACAGACACCGGGGAGCTGTTTTTT. The chain links TRBV28 to TRBJ2-2; D is perhaps TRBD1 (5 bases). Trimming pared 1 base from V and 3 bases from J, leaving 6 bases between. CDR1 and CDR2 from the germline V gene are MDHEN and SYDVKM. The CDR3 consists of 14 residues.

The V and J genes are TRBV12-3 or TRBV12-4 and TRBJ2-3; no firm D call. CDR3 length equals 16 residues. The V end lost 6 bases, the J end lost 0 bases, and 16 bases lay between the germline ends. This CDR3 reads CASSHQYYRSTDTQYF. CDR3 bases: TGTGCCAGCAGCCACCAATACTACCGCAGCACAGATACGCAGTATTTT.

This clonotype was counted many times. The chain links TRBV11-2 to TRBJ2-3; D not certain. The CDR3 totals 14 residues. Germline V gene sequence: CDR1 SGHAT, CDR2 FQNNGV. V shed 0 bases and J shed 6 bases, with 10 bases lying between them. The CDR3, as DNA: TGTGCCAGCAGCTTAGATCTTCCGTGGGATACGCAGTATTTT. Its translation is CASSLDLPWDTQYF. Full variable domain (missing parts from reference TRBV11-2 and TRBJ2-3): EAGVAQSPRYKIIEKRQSVAFWCNPISGHATLYWYQQILGQGPKLLIQFQNNGVVDDSQLPKDRFSAERLKGVDSTLKIQPAKLEDSAVYLCASSLDLPWDTQYFGPGTRLTVL.